Each of the 20 T cell receptor beta chains below was sequenced from the same sample in a study of T-cell reconstitution after alpha-beta-depleted transplantation in children. Unique molecular identifiers were used to barcode this TCRbeta library. One entry per CDR3 protein results from TCRdb running MiXCR on the PCR reads. The sample has some 490,000 distinct CDR3 sequences, about an eighth seen once. Material: PBMCs from the stem cell graft donor, obtained from the stem cell graft. These receptors were obtained from a human donor who donated a stem cell graft to a child with combined immunodeficiency.

The chain carries TRBV30 and TRBJ2-7; TRBD2 agrees at 7 bases. The ends lost 0 bases at V and 5 bases at J; junction bases unmatched: 7. This CDR3 region has 14 residues. Germline lookup yields CDR1 GTSNPN and CDR2 SVGIG (reference sequence). The CDR3 protein is CAWSVREAGHEQYF. CDR3 DNA: TGTGCCTGGAGTGTACGAGAAGCGGGACACGAGCAGTACTTC.

As concerns this clonotype: Since no conserved phenylalanine or tryptophan closes the CDR3, a read error is the likely cause. V usage is TRBV12-3 or TRBV12-4 and J usage is TRBJ1-1; 9 bases match TRBD1. Trimming cost V 5 bases and J 4 bases; bases outside gene matches: 17. CDR3 length equals 18 residues. The CDR3 DNA reads as TGTGCCAGCAGTCCCCGGGACAGGGTCGTTGGTTTGAGCACTGAAGCTTTCGTT. Its translation: CASSPRDRVVGLSTEAFV.

Many counts were recorded for this clonotype. The chain recombines TRBV6-2 or TRBV6-3 with TRBJ2-7; maybe TRBD1 (6 bases). There are 13 residues in the CDR3. Germline lookup yields CDR1 MNHEY and CDR2 SVGEGT. With 2 bases removed from V and 3 bases from J, the gap between germline ends came to 8 bases. The CDR3 nucleotides are TGTGCCAGCAGTTACCGGGACAACTACGAGCAGTACTTC. As protein: CASSYRDNYEQYF.

The chain is built from TRBV3-1 and TRBJ1-2, with 12 nucleotides matching TRBD1. The CDR3 consists of 15 residues. Germline CDR1 and CDR2: LGHDT and YNNKEL (reference sequence). The V segment lost 2 bases and the J segment 7 bases; nucleotides outside the gene matches: 5. CDR3: CASSQRGQGAGGYTF. For the CDR3, the DNA is TGTGCCAGCAGCCAAAGGGGACAGGGGGCTGGTGGCTACACCTTC.

There are a few counts of this clonotype. This chain joins TRBV20-1 and TRBJ2-3; TRBD2 agrees at 9 bases. This CDR3 has 13 amino acids. The V and J ends lost 6 bases and 6 bases, in that order; junction bases with no gene match: 7. Germline V gene sequence: CDR1 DFQATT, CDR2 SNEGSKA (reference sequence). DNA of the CDR3: TGCAGTGCCAGATTAGCGGGGGCGGATACGCAGTATTTT. Protein product: CSARLAGADTQYF.

This clonotype was seen repeatedly, ten times or more. The chain joins TRBV7-2 to TRBJ2-7; TRBD2 matches 11 bases. Trimming at V came to 5 bases and at J to 1 base, leaving 7 bases not matched to a gene. CDR3 length equals 16 residues. Germline V gene lookup returns CDR1 SGHTA and CDR2 FQGNSA. The CDR3 DNA reads TGTGCCAGCAGCCCCACTAGCGGGGGTGTATCCTACGAGCAGTACTTC. It specifies CASSPTSGGVSYEQYF.

In this sample, this clonotype turned up a few times. J is TRBJ2-1 and V is TRBV29-1, with TRBD2 matching 9 bases. V lost 7 bases and J lost 1; bases outside the gene matches: 2. Germline values: CDR1 SQVTM, CDR2 ANQGSEA. The length of the CDR3 is 13 residues. This chain's CDR3 is CSGSGRSYNEQFF. CDR3 bases: TGCAGCGGTAGCGGGAGATCCTACAATGAGCAGTTCTTC.

In its sample, this clonotype was seen many times. This chain joins TRBV4-1 and TRBJ2-2; D perhaps matches TRBD1 (6 bases). Germline V gene data show CDR1 as MGHRA and CDR2 as YSYEKL. V lost 5 bases, J lost 6 bases, and 10 bases lay in between. CDR3 size: 13 residues. CDR3 DNA sequence: TGCGCCAGCAGCATAGGACAGTCCGGGGAGCTGTTTTTT. Amino acid sequence: CASSIGQSGELFF.

This clonotype was observed many times. The J gene is TRBJ2-1, the V gene TRBV9; D is perhaps TRBD2 (6 bases). The CDR3 has 16 residues. Per germline, CDR1 SGDLS and CDR2 YYNGEE. Trimming took off 2 bases at V and 5 bases at J, with 17 bases between the two ends. The CDR3 loop is CASSVPPGGADNEQFF. The CDR3 coding sequence is TGTGCCAGCAGCGTCCCCCCTGGCGGGGCCGACAATGAGCAGTTCTTC.

The chain carries TRBV12-3 or TRBV12-4 and TRBJ2-2; D gene uncertain. Trimming removed 6 bases at V and 6 bases at J, with 11 bases between. The CDR3 loop spans 13 amino acids. The CDR3 coding sequence is TGTGCCAGCAGCAAATCAGGATCCGGGGAGCTGTTTTTT. It specifies CASSKSGSGELFF.

The chain combines TRBV30 with TRBJ2-1; D possibly corresponds to TRBD2 (6 bases). The CDR3 covers 14 residues. With 1 base removed from V and 7 bases from J, the gap between germline ends came to 14 bases. Germline V gene sequence: CDR1 GTSNPN, CDR2 SVGIG (reference sequence). This chain's CDR3 is CAWSGAGRWNEQFF. CDR3 in DNA: TGTGCCTGGAGTGGGGCGGGACGGTGGAATGAGCAGTTCTTC.

J is TRBJ1-5 and V is TRBV4-2; TRBD1 aligns across 7 bases. The CDR3 sequence is 15 residues long. CDR1 and CDR2 (germline): LGHNA, YNFKEQ. V shed 4 bases and J 3 bases; nucleotides not matched to a gene: 6. CDR3 loop: CASSRIDRANQPQHF. The CDR3 DNA is TGTGCCAGCAGCCGAATAGACAGGGCCAATCAGCCCCAGCATTTT.

The sample holds many counts of this clonotype. This chain joins TRBV4-3 and TRBJ2-6; no firm D call. Per germline, CDR1 LGHNA and CDR2 YSLEER. CDR3 length: 19 residues. Trimming took 0 bases from V and 0 from J, leaving 15 bases between them. CDR3 amino acids: CASSQDRAPLVSGANVLTF. The CDR3 nucleotides read TGCGCCAGCAGCCAAGATCGCGCCCCTCTAGTCTCTGGGGCCAACGTCCTGACTTTC.

The rearrangement uses TRBV4-3 and TRBJ2-3, with 11 bases fitting TRBD2. V shed 1 base, J shed 3 bases, and the junction held 3 bases outside the gene matches. Germline V CDR1 and CDR2: LGHNA, YSLEER. CDR3 size: 16 residues. The CDR3 loop reads CASSQVSGRETDTQYF. The CDR3, as DNA: TGCGCCAGCAGCCAAGTTAGCGGGAGGGAAACAGATACGCAGTATTTT.

Ten or more counts support this clonotype. The chain uses TRBV18 and TRBJ1-6, with TRBD1 as a possible D gene (6 bases). Germline V gene lookup returns CDR1 KGHSH and CDR2 LQKENI. This CDR3 has 14 residues. Deletions cut 2 bases from V and 10 bases from J, with 12 bases between. CDR3 DNA sequence: TGTGCCAGCTCACCAAACAGGGATCGGTCACCCCTCCACTTT. Encoded protein: CASSPNRDRSPLHF.

This clonotype was recorded many times. V and J are TRBV6-5 and TRBJ2-7; D might be TRBD2 (6 bases). The CDR3 length is 15 residues. Germline CDR1 reads MNHEY; CDR2 reads SVGAGI. V lost 1 base and J lost 4, with 14 bases in between. CDR3 sequence reads: CASSYWDGSWYEQYF. The CDR3 DNA reads as TGTGCCAGCAGTTACTGGGACGGGAGCTGGTACGAGCAGTACTTC.

The V gene is TRBV11-2, the J gene TRBJ2-7; 11 nucleotides line up with TRBD2. Germline CDR1 reads SGHAT; CDR2 reads FQNNGV. The V gene end was trimmed by 5 bases and the J gene end by 2 bases; junction bases not matched to a gene: 8. The CDR3 sequence is 16 residues long. The CDR3 loop reads CASSIGLAGRTYEQYF. CDR3 in DNA: TGTGCCAGCAGCATTGGACTAGCGGGTCGAACCTACGAGCAGTACTTC.

The chain employs TRBV20-1 and TRBJ2-3, with a weak D call TRBD2 (6 bases). The CDR3 is made up of 18 amino acids. Germline CDR1 reads DFQATT; CDR2 reads SNEGSKA (reference sequence). The ends were cut back, 0 bases at V and 1 base at J, with 20 bases in the middle. For the CDR3, the DNA is TGCAGTGCTAGAGACCGCGACGCGCGGGGCCGGGGCACAGATACGCAGTATTTT. It translates to CSARDRDARGRGTDTQYF.

This clonotype was seen ten or more times. V gene TRBV27 combines with J gene TRBJ2-7, with TRBD1 as a possible D gene (5 bases). CDR3 length equals 14 residues. V gave up 5 bases and J gave up 0 bases, with 11 bases separating them. Germline V CDR1 and CDR2: MNHEY, SMNVEV (reference sequence). The chain's CDR3 is CASSPRQSSYEQYF. DNA of the CDR3: TGTGCCAGCAGTCCTCGACAGTCCTCCTACGAGCAGTACTTC.

CDR3 in amino acids: CASSNGGRGDTQYF. The CDR3 DNA sequence: TGCGCCAGCAGCAATGGCGGAAGGGGAGATACGCAGTATTTT. The chain joins TRBV4-3 to TRBJ2-3; D possibly corresponds to TRBD1 (5 bases). V was cut by 5 bases and J by 5 bases, with 14 bases left in between. The CDR3 has 14 residues. Germline lookup yields CDR1 LGHNA and CDR2 YSLEER.